This T cell receptor beta chain was sequenced for a study of T cells after yellow fever vaccination. Study background: Where fractions had low cell numbers, libraries were prepared from them with the SMART-Seq v4 Ultra Low Input RNA kit. Notes on the study in general: Subsequent booster samples again held most clones from primary vaccination (more than 95% CD4, roughly 90% CD8).

V gave up 6 bases and J gave up 5 bases; unmatched junction bases: 6. This CDR3 has 13 amino acids. TCRdb ran MiXCR on the 5' RACE reads and lists one entry per CDR3 protein. This table has about 69,000 distinct CDR3 sequences, approximately 5% appearing once. This clonotype has at least ten counts. Its antigen is not known. Sequenced material: CD4+ T cells sorted from PBMCs, taken roughly 14 days after the first yellow fever vaccination. This chain connects TRBV12-3 or TRBV12-4 to TRBJ1-1; 7 bases are a match to TRBD1. This TCR came from a man aged 18-30 years who received the YFV17D yellow fever vaccine. In DNA form, the CDR3 reads TGTGCCAGCAGCTCGACAGGGAGGACTGAAGCTTTCTTT. Its protein is CASSSTGRTEAFF.